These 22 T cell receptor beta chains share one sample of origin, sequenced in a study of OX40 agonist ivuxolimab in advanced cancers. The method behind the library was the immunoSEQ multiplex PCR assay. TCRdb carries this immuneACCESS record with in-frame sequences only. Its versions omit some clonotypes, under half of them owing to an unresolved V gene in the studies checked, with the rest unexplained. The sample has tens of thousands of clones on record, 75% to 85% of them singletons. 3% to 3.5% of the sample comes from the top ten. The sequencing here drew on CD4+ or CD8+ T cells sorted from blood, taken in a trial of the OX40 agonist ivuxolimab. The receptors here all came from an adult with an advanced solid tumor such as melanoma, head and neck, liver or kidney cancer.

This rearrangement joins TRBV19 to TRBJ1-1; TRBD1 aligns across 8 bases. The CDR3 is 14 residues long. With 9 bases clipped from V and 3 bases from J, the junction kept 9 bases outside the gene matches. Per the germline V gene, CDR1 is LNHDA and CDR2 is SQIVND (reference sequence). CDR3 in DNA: TGTGCCAGCTATAAGACAGGGGACTACACTGAAGCTTTCTTT. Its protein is CASYKTGDYTEAFF. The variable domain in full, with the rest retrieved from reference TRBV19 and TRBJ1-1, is DGGITQSPKYLFRKEGQNVTLSCEQNLNHDAMYWYRQDPGQGLRLIYYSQIVNDFQKGDIAEGYSVSREKKESFPLTVTSAQKNPTAFYLCASYKTGDYTEAFFGQGTRLTVV.

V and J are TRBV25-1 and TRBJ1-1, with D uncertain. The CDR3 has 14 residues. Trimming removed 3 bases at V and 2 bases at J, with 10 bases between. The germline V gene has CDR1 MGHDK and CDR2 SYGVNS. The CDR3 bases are TGTGCCAGCAGTGATCTAGGGCACAACACTGAAGCTTTCTTT. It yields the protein CASSDLGHNTEAFF.

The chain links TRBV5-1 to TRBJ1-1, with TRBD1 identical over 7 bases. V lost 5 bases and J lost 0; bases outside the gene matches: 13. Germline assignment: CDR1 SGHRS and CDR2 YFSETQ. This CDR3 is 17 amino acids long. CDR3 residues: CASRARTGDVVNTEAFF. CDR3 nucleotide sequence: TGCGCCAGCAGGGCCCGGACAGGCGATGTCGTGAACACTGAAGCTTTCTTT.

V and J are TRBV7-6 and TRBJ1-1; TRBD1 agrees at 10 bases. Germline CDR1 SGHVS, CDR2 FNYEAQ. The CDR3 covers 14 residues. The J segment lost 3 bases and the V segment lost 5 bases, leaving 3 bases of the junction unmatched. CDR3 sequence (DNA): TGTGCCAGCAGCCTTGGGACAGGGGACACTGAAGCTTTCTTT. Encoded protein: CASSLGTGDTEAFF. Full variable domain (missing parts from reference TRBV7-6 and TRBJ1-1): GAGVSQSPRYKVTKRGQDVALRCDPISGHVSLYWYRQALGQGPEFLTYFNYEAQQDKSGLPNDRFSAERPEGSISTLTIQRTEQRDSAMYRCASSLGTGDTEAFFGQGTRLTVV.

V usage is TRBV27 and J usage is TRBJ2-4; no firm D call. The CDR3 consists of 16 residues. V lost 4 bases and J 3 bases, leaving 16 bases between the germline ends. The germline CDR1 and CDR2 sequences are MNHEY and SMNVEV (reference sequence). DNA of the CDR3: TGTGCCAGCAGTTCCCCTCTCCCTGGGGTCAAAAACATTCAGTACTTC. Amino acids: CASSSPLPGVKNIQYF.

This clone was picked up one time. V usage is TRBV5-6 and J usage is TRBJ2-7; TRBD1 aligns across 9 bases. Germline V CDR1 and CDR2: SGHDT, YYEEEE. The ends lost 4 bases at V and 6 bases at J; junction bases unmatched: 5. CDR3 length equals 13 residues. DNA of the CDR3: TGTGCCAGCAGCCCTTGGACAGGGGTCGAGCAGTACTTC. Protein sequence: CASSPWTGVEQYF.

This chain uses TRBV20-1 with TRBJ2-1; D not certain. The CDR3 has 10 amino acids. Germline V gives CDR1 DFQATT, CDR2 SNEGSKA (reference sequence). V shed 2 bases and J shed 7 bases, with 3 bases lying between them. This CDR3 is CSARRNEQFF. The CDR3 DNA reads TGCAGTGCTAGAAGGAATGAGCAGTTCTTC.

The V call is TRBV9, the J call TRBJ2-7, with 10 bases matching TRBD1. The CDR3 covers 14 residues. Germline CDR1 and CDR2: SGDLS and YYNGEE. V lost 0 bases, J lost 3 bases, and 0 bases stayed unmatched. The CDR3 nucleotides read TGTGCCAGCAGCGTAGGGGACAGGGGCTACGAGCAGTACTTC. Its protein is CASSVGDRGYEQYF.

CDR3 sequence: CASSPQGGPSEQYF. CDR3 bases: TGTGCCAGCTCACCACAGGGAGGACCGAGCGAGCAGTACTTC. The chain recombines TRBV18 with TRBJ2-7, with D possibly being TRBD2 (6 bases). The CDR3 has 14 residues. V lost 1 base and J 6 bases, leaving 13 bases between the germline ends. Germline V gene data show CDR1 as KGHSH and CDR2 as LQKENI. The full variable domain, in which reference TRBV18 and TRBJ2-7 provide the parts outside the CDR3, is NAGVMQNPRHLVRRRGQEARLRCSPMKGHSHVYWYRQLPEEGLKFMVYLQKENIIDESGMPKERFSAEFPKEGPSILRIQQVVRGDSAAYFCASSPQGGPSEQYFGPGTRLTVT.

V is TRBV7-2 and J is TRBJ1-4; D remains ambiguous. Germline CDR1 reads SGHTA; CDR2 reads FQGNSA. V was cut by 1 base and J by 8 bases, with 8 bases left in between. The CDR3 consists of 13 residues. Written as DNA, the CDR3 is TGTGCCAGCAGCTTAGGGCCGGAGGAAAAACTGTTTTTT. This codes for CASSLGPEEKLFF. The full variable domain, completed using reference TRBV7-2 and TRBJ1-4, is GAGVSQSPSNKVTEKGKDVELRCDPISGHTALYWYRQSLGQGLEFLIYFQGNSAPDKSGLPSDRFSAERTGGSVSTLTIQRTQQEDSAVYLCASSLGPEEKLFFGSGTQLSVL.

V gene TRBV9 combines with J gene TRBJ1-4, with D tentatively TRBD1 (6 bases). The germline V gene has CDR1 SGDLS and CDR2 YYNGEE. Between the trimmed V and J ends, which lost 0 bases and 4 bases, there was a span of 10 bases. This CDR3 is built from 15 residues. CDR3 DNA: TGTGCCAGCAGCGTAGCAGGGGATTATAATGAAAAACTGTTTTTT. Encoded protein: CASSVAGDYNEKLFF.

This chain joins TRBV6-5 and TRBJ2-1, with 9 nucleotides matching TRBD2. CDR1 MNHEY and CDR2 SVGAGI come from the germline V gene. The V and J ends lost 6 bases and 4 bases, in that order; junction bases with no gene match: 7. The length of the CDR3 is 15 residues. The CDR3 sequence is CASSPGGRGYNEQFF. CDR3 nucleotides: TGTGCCAGCAGCCCCGGCGGGAGGGGTTACAATGAGCAGTTCTTC.

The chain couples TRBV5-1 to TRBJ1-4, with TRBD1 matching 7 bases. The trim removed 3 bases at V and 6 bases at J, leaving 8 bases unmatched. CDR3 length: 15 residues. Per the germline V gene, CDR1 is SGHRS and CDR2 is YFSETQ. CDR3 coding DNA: TGCGCCAGCAGCTCCCTGACAGGGAGGGATGAAAAACTGTTTTTT. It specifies CASSSLTGRDEKLFF.

This CDR3 reads CASSLVMQGSSYEQYF. The CDR3 DNA reads as TGTGCCAGCAGCTTAGTGATGCAGGGGAGCTCCTACGAGCAGTACTTC. The V and J genes are TRBV11-2 and TRBJ2-7; a weak D match, TRBD1 (6 bases). Between the trimmed V and J ends, which lost 1 base and 0 bases, there was a span of 13 bases. The germline gives CDR1 SGHAT, CDR2 FQNNGV. This CDR3 spans 16 amino acids.

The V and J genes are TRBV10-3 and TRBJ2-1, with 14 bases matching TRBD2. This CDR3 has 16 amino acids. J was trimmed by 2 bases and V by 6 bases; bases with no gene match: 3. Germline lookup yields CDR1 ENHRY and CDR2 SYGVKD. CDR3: CAISGTSGSTYNEQFF. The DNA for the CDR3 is TGTGCCATCAGCGGGACTAGCGGGAGCACCTACAATGAGCAGTTCTTC.

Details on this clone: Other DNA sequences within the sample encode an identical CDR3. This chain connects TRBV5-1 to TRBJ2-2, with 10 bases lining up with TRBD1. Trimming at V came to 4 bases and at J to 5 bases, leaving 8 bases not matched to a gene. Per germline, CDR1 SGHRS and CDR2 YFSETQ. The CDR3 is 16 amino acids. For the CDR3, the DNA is TGCGCCAGCAGCCCGCGGGACAGGGGAATTACCGGGGAGCTGTTTTTT. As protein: CASSPRDRGITGELFF. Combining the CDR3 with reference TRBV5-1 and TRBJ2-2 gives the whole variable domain KAGVTQTPRYLIKTRGQQVTLSCSPISGHRSVSWYQQTPGQGLQFLFEYFSETQRNKGNFPGRFSGRQFSNSRSEMNVSTLELGDSALYLCASSPRDRGITGELFFGEGSRLTVL.

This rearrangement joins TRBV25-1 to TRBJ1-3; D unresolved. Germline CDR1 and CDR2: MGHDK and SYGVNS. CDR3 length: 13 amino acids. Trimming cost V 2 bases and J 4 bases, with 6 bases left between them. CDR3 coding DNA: TGTGCCAGCAGTGAAGCGGGGGGAAACACCATATATTTT. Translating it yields CASSEAGGNTIYF.

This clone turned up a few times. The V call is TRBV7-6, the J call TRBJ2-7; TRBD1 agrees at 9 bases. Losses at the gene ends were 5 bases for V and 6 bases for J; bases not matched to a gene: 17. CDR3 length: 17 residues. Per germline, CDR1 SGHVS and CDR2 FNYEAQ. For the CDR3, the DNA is TGTGCCAGCAGCACCTCTCGACAGGGGGGACTTAACGGCGAGCAGTACTTC. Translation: CASSTSRQGGLNGEQYF.

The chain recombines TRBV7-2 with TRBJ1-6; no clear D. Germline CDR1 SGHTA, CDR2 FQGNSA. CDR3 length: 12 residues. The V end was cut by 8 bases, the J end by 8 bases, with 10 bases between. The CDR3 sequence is CASSYGHSPLHF. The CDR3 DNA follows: TGTGCCAGCTCCTATGGGCATTCACCCCTCCACTTT. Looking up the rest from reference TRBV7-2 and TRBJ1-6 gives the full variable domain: GAGVSQSPSNKVTEKGKDVELRCDPISGHTALYWYRQSLGQGLEFLIYFQGNSAPDKSGLPSDRFSAERTGGSVSTLTIQRTQQEDSAVYLCASSYGHSPLHFGNGTRLTVT.

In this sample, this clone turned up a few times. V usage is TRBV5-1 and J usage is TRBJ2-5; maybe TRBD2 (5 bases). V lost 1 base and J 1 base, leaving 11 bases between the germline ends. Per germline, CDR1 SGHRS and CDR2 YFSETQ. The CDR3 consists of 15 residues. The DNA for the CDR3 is TGCGCCAGCAGCTTGTCGGGAACGGCCCAAGAGACCCAGTACTTC. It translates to CASSLSGTAQETQYF.

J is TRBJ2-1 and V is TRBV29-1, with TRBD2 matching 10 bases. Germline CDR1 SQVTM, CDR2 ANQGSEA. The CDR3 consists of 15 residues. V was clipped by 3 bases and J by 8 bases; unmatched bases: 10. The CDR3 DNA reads TGCAGCGTTGATACCCCTAGCGGGAGTGGCTATGAGCAGTTCTTC. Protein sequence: CSVDTPSGSGYEQFF.

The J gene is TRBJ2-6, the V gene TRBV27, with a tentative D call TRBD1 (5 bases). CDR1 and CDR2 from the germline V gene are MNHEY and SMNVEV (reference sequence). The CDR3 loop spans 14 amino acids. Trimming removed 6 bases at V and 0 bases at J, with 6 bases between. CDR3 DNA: TGTGCCAGCAGGACAGCCTCTGGGGCCAACGTCCTGACTTTC. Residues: CASRTASGANVLTF.